This T cell receptor beta chain was recovered during a study of shared clonotypes between healthy human individuals. This clone came up once. Original methodology: Filtering was not the same, since immunoSEQ gave junction-only sequences without quality scores. TCRdb's table, derived via immunoSEQ multiplex PCR, lists solely in-frame clones and lacks some. Clonal size and the V and J genes are those of that table, whereas D and trimming came from the DNA. The sample includes 1.5 million to 2.5 million clones, just under 95% of them seen just once. This CDR3 contains 14 residues. Trimming took off 6 bases at V and 1 base at J, with 13 bases between the two ends. Germline CDR1 reads MNHEY; CDR2 reads SMNVEV (reference sequence). The naive CD8 subset, CD45RO-negative cells positively selected for CCR7, excluded terminally differentiated effector memory CD45RA+ cells.

The sequence derives from a man younger than 35 in good health. This chain uses TRBV27 with TRBJ2-7; D may be TRBD1 (5 bases). Material: naive CD8+ T cells sorted from blood. CDR3 bases: TGTGCCAGCAGGGTGGGCAGGGTATCCTACGAGCAGTACTTC. Amino acid sequence: CASRVGRVSYEQYF.